This TCR beta chain emerged from a study of cytomegalovirus exposure and HLA in healthy donors (dated by TCRdb to 2017 to 2019). In terms of the full investigation: An earlier analysis of roughly 610 of the donors reported under 300 Gb of sequence data and 95 million to 140 million unique TCR beta sequences obtained from approximately 180 million T cells. About 280 gigabases of sequencing data and approximately 91 million unique TCR sequences made up an early release that covered 500 to 700 HLA-typed donors. The genetic ancestry cluster associated with self-reported Caucasian donors included 65% to 90% of the 398 genotyped donors. The study aimed to test whether cataloging public T cell receptors could reveal signatures of past pathogen exposure. Using immunosequencing, the study profiled T cell repertoires from fewer than 850 subjects and related those repertoires to cytomegalovirus serostatus. Along with the approximately 670-subject first cohort, a separate validation cohort of over a hundred different subjects was used. To predict cytomegalovirus infection status, the study combined high-throughput TCR immunosequencing, statistical association of individual TCRs with disease status, and machine learning. A later analysis re-examined previously published TCR beta repertoires from roughly 650 donors and added high-resolution HLA genotyping to investigate patterns of TCR occurrence. Rather than drawing on any new phenotypic data, the later analysis identified candidate immune exposures from TCR beta sequences and the way those sequences occurred across donors. An earlier analysis of fewer than 700 of the donors applied high-throughput TCR beta sequencing to assess whether each TCR beta V gene segment acted as functional or pseudogenic. Donor age, sex, ethnicity and CMV serostatus were collected together with the repertoire data. A later genetic analysis used genome-wide SNP genotypes for about 55% of the 666 donors, treating that subset as a discovery cohort. Every discovery cohort repertoire had been produced on one sequencing platform. HLA typing included class I and class II loci at four-digit resolution. Typing coverage varied by locus: about 629-630 donors for A, B, C, DRB1 and DQB1; more than 500 for DQA1; about 590 for DPA1; around 450 for DPB1. Five DR-DQ haplotypes were treated as single units for association and clustering because of strong linkage in the cohort. Across around 400 genotyped donors of the cohort, an average of about 240,000 unique TCR beta nucleotide sequences per donor were sequenced, and around 20% of those sequences were non-productive.

The cohort consisted of 600 to 700 healthy bone marrow donors. At the time of sampling, all cohort members were nominally healthy, though unrecorded immune exposures were likely present. The donor was CMV seronegative and belonged to the group of around 400 seronegative cohort members. Every donor gave a peripheral blood sample, and the peripheral blood mononuclear cells from that sample were used for TCR beta sequencing. The Qiagen DNeasy Blood Extraction Kit was used to extract genomic DNA from the blood cell samples. The CDR3 runs 19 amino acids, cysteine and phenylalanine included. Just the 57-base CDR3 DNA is kept, in frame starting at base 1. V is cut back by 4 bases and J by 0 bases, with 11 bases in the junction unmatched. The germline V gene supplies CDR1 SGHTA and CDR2 FQGNSA. About this clone: The clone's antigen remains unknown. No quality values exist for individual bases; no much larger clone is one base distant.

Preparation of the library involved the immunoSEQ multiplex PCR assay. A mixture of 60 forward primers for TCR Vbeta segments and 13 reverse primers for TCR Jbeta segments was used in the multiplex PCR. A multiplex PCR assay on genomic DNA amplified the CDR3 region of rearranged TCR beta genes. The amplified TCR beta libraries were sequenced on the Illumina HiSeq System as 87-base-pair reads. Processing in the source paper ran as follows. A later analysis counted tens of millions of unique TCR beta chains across the 666 repertoires, and 9 million to 14 million of these chains were shared by at least two donors. Raw reads were error-corrected and collapsed into unique sequences with a nearest-neighbor algorithm that merged closely related sequences to remove PCR and sequencing errors. Alignment of CDR3 sequences to IMGT reference sequences was used to assign V, D and J gene segments. For a sequence to be retained, at least a six-nucleotide match to both a V gene segment and a J gene segment was required. Rearrangements were classified as productive when the CDR3 lacked stop codons and remained in frame with V and J, and all other rearrangements were classified as non-productive. CDR3 was defined by IMGT convention, running from the second conserved V-encoded cysteine to the conserved J-encoded phenylalanine. Sequences without an unambiguous match to a single V gene segment were excluded from the earlier analysis of approximately 600 of the donors. In an earlier analysis of around 590 of the donors, a V segment was called functional when productive rearrangements were above 56.7%, and segregating when the standard deviation between donors exceeded 5%. To diagnose cytomegalovirus status from the catalog of TCR beta chain sequences, a statistical classification framework was built. In a later analysis, V and J genes were assigned by comparing TCR nucleotide sequences against IMGT/GENE-DB human TR gene sequences. A later analysis assigned CDR3 sequences and most-parsimonious VDJ recombination scenarios with the TCRdist pipeline. In a later analysis, each TCR beta chain was defined by its CDR3 amino acid sequence together with its V-gene family, and reads lacking a unique V-gene family were excluded. In a later analysis, fewer than 600 highly shared, low-generation-probability nucleotide sequences were removed to address suspected cross-contamination and a sequencing artifact. A later analysis calculated a clonal expansion index for each public chain from normalized within-repertoire ranks of inferred template counts. Generation probabilities in a later analysis came from a VDJ recombination model fitted to out-of-frame rearrangements, and those results were checked against IGoR. Hypergeometric tests were used in a later analysis to score TCR-TCR, TCR-HLA and TCR-CMV co-occurrence, with a repertoire-size bias correction applied to the TCR pairs. To estimate false discovery rates, a later analysis permuted the HLA or CMV assignments 20 times. In a later analysis, co-occurring TCRs were grouped using DBSCAN, and TCRdist sequence similarity was added for clustering within HLA-allele-positive subsets. Repertoires with fewer than 30,000 or more than 120,000 public chains were left out of co-occurrence clustering, as were roughly five repertoires with anomalous nucleotide sharing. TCRdb took this table from immuneACCESS and kept in-frame rearrangements with V and J called. Such tables lack part of the clones; where checked against another copy, unresolved V genes explain under half of the gap, and the rest is unexplained. That table furnishes V, J and clone size, whereas the DNA furnished D and trimming. For this sample there are 90,000 to 100,000 clones; approximately 66% appear just once. Under 4% of the sample is taken by the ten largest.

The full study reports these points: Most CMV-associated TCR beta chains appeared to be HLA-restricted in a later analysis, and the HLA associations seemed to be driven largely by CMV exposure. A few of the identified cytomegalovirus-associated TCR beta chains were confirmed in vitro to be specific for cytomegalovirus antigens. When HLA alleles, especially DR and DQ, strongly co-occurred, attributing TCR associations to individual alleles was difficult. A total of 150 to 200 TCR beta chains were listed by the study as associated with cytomegalovirus. Compared with the 666-donor mean, donors in an Asian-associated ancestry cluster had fewer N-insertions in productive TCRs, according to a later genetic analysis. It was suggested by the authors that the approach could potentially be generalized to other disease states and immunological phenotypes. A further reported finding was that TCR beta sequences accurately predicted the HLA-A and HLA-B alleles for most subjects in the first cohort. Some IMGT-functional V segments, including TRBV6-2 and TRBV6-3, could not be told apart with the 87-base-pair reads, so those segments were excluded. In a later analysis, HLA-associated TCR beta chains showed more clonal expansion and lower generation probabilities than non-associated chains that were equally common. In an earlier analysis of 500 to 650 of the donors, most TCR beta V segments appeared in productive rearrangements about 90% or about 30% of the time, broadly matching IMGT annotations. The only immune exposure information available for the cohort was CMV serostatus. Several of the top co-occurrence clusters appeared to be linked to parvovirus B19, influenza, CMV and Epstein-Barr virus, according to a later analysis. Most TCR sequences were observed very rarely across donors, whereas some public TCRs were present in many individuals. This cohort had only TCR beta chains sequenced, and the lack of alpha or paired-chain data limited which features could be detected. At a false discovery rate of 0.05, a later analysis linked 16,951 TCR beta sequences to specific HLA alleles. V-gene and J-gene trimming of TCR beta chains was associated with a missense DCLRE1C variant in a later genetic analysis, and the association was replicated in an independent cohort. HLA typing was unavailable for some donors at each locus, so association tests used only the typed subset. A group of highly shared sequence variants was considered likely to be a technical artifact of the sequencing pipeline. Linkage disequilibrium might explain the correlated functional status among segregating V segments, but an unknown experimental factor could not be ruled out. A later analysis found that TCR association rates varied across HLA loci, with DRB1 alleles showing the most associated TCRs and HLA-C alleles the fewest. Cytomegalovirus status was reported to be diagnosed by the classifier with high specificity and sensitivity in both the original and validation cohorts. The presence/absence analyses assumed that sequencing depth was roughly uniform across donors, and that assumption may not be true. Approximately 18 rarely observed V segments, including chromosome 9 orphons, were excluded from the earlier analysis of 550 to 700 of the donors because counts were too low.

The rearranged chain carries TRBV7-2 and TRBJ2-4, and 11 junctional nucleotides match TRBD2. This clonotype was sampled from a man aged 30 to 39 in good health and CMV-seronegative. Sequenced input: PBMCs. CDR3 protein: CASSSHPTSGVLAKNIQYF. The nucleotide sequence is given as TGTGCCAGCAGCTCCCATCCGACTAGCGGGGTTCTAGCCAAAAACATTCAGTACTTC.